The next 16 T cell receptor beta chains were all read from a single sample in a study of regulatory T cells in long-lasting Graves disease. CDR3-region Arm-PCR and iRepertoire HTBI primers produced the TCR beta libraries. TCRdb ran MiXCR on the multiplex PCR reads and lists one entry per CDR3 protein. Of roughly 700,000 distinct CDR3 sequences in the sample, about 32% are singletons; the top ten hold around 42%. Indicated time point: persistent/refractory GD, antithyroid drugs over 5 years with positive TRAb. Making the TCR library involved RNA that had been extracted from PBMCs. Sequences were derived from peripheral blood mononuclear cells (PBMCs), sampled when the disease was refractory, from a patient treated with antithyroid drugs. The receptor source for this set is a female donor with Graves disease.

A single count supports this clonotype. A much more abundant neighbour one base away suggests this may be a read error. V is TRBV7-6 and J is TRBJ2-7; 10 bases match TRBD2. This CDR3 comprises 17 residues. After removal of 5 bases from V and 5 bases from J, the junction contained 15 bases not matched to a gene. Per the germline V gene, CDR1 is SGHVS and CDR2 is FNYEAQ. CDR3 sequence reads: CASSRLVASGSSHEQYF. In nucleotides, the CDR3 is TGTGCCAGCAGCCGTTTGGTCGCTAGCGGGAGTTCCCACGAGCAGTACTTC. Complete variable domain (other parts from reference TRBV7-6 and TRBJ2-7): GAGVSQSPRYKVTKRGQDVALRCDPISGHVSLYWYRQALGQGPEFLTYFNYEAQQDKSGLPNDRFSAERPEGSISTLTIQRTEQRDSAMYRCASSRLVASGSSHEQYFGPGTRLTVT.

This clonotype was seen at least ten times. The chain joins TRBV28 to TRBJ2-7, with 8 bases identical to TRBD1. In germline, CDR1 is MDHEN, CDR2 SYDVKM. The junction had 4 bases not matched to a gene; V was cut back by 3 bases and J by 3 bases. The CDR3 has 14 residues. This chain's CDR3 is CASSLSGTGYEQYF. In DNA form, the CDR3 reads TGTGCCAGCAGTTTGTCAGGGACAGGCTACGAGCAGTACTTC.

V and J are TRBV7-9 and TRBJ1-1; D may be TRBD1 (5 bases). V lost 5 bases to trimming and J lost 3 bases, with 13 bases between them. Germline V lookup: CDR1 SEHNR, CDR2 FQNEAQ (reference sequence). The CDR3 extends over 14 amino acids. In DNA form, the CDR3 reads TGTGCCAGCAGCGTCAGGGCCATGGACACTGAAGCTTTCTTT. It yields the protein CASSVRAMDTEAFF.

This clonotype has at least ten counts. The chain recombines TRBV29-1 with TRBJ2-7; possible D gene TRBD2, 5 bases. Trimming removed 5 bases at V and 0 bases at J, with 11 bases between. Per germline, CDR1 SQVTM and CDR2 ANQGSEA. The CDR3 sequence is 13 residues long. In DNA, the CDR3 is TGCAGCGTTTTCGGACGGGGCTCCTACGAGCAGTACTTC. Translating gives CSVFGRGSYEQYF.

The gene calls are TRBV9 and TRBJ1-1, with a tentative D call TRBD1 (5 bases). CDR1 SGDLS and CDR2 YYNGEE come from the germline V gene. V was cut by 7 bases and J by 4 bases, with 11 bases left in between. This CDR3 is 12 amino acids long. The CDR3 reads CASAGGSTEAFF. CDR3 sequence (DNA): TGTGCCAGCGCGGGGGGTAGCACTGAAGCTTTCTTT.

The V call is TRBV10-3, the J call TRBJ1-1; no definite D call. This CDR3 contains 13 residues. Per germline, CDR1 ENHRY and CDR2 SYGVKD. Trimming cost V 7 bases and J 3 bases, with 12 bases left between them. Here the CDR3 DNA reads TGTGCCATCACCCGGACGGGAGACACTGAAGCTTTCTTT. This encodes CAITRTGDTEAFF.

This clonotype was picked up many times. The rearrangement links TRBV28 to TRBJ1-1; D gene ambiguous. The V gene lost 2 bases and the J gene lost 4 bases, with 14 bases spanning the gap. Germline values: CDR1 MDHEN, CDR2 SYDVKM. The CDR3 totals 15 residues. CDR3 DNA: TGTGCCAGCAGTTTAATCCCAGGCAGTTTCACTGAAGCTTTCTTT. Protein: CASSLIPGSFTEAFF.

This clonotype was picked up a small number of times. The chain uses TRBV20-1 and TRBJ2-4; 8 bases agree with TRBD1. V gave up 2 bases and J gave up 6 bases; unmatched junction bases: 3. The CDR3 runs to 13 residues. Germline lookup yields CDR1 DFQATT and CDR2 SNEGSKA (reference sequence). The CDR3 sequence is CSARRGQGNIQYF. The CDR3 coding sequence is TGCAGTGCTAGACGCGGACAGGGAAACATTCAGTACTTC.

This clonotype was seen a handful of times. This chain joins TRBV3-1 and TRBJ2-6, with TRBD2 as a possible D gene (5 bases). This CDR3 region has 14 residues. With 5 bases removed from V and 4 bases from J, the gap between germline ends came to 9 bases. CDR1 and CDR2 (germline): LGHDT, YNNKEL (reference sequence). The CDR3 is CASSIASGANVLTF. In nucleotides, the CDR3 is TGTGCCAGCAGCATAGCGTCCGGGGCCAACGTCCTGACTTTC.

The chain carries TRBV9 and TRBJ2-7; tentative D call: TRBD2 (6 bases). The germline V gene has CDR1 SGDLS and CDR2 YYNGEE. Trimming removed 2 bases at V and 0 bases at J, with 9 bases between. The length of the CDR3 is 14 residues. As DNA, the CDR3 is TGTGCCAGCAGCGTCGGGACTCTCTCCTACGAGCAGTACTTC. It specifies CASSVGTLSYEQYF.

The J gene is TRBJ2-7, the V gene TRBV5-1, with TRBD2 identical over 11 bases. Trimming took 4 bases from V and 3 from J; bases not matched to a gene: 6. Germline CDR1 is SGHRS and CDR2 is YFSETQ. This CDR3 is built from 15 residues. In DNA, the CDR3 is TGCGCCAGCAGCCCAATGACTAGCGGGATCTACGAGCAGTACTTC. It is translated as CASSPMTSGIYEQYF.

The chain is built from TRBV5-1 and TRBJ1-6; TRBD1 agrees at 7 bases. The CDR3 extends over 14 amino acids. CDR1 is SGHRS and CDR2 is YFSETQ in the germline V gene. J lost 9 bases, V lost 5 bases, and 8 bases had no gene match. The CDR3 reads CASRGDREGSPLHF. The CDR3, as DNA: TGCGCCAGCAGAGGAGACAGGGAGGGTTCACCCCTCCACTTT.

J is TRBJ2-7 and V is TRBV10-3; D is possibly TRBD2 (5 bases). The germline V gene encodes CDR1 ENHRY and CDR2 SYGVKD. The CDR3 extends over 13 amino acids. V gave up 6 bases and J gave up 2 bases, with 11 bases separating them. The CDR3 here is CAIRESGTYEQYF. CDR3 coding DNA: TGTGCCATCAGGGAGAGCGGAACCTACGAGCAGTACTTC.

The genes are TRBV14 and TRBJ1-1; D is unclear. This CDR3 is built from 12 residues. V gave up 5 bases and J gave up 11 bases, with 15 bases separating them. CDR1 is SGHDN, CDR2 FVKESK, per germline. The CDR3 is CASSKTLVLAFF. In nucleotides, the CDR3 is TGTGCCAGCAGCAAAACCCTCGTCCTGGCTTTCTTT.

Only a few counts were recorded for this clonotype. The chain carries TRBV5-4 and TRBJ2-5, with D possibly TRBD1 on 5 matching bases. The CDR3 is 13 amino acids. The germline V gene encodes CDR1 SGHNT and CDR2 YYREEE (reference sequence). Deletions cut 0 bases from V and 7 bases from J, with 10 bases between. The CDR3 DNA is TGTGCCAGCAGCTTGGGGCAGGGTGGGACCCAGTACTTC. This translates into CASSLGQGGTQYF.

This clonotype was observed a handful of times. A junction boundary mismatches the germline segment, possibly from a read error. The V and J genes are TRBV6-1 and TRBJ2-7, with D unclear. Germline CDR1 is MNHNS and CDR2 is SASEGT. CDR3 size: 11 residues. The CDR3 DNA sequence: TGTGCCAGCAGTACTTCCTACGAGCGGTACTTC. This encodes CASSTSYERYF.